A selection of T cell receptor beta chains follows, all from one sample in a study of vaccination and CD4 T cells after COVID-19. TCRdb recomputed calls from the PCR reads with MiXCR, one row per CDR3 protein. The repertoire holds over 9,000 distinct CDR3 sequences, with nearly 35% as singletons. Antigens for these TCRs are unknown. Sequenced material: CD4+ T cells from blood, cultured in vitro. These receptor sequences come from a human donor in good health. CDR3s include the opening cysteine and the closing phenylalanine or tryptophan. D genes are given only for firm matches. Clone size, where shown, is once, few, many, or a class for clones that have expanded.

j_gene: TRBJ2-1
d_gene: .
v_gene: TRBV5-8
abundance: few
CDR3aa: CASSLGEAYNEQFF
CDR3nt: TGTGCCAGCAGCTTGGGGGAGGCCTACAATGAGCAGTTCTTC

j_gene: TRBJ2-3
d_gene: TRBD1
v_gene: TRBV28
abundance: .
CDR3aa: CASSSPHRGTGSDTQYF
CDR3nt: TGTGCCAGCAGTTCTCCTCACAGGGGTACGGGCTCAGATACGCAGTATTTT

j_gene: TRBJ2-5
d_gene: TRBD2
v_gene: TRBV29-1
abundance: .
CDR3aa: CSVVAGGRETQYF
CDR3nt: TGCAGCGTAGTAGCGGGAGGTCGAGAGACCCAGTACTTC

j_gene: TRBJ2-3
d_gene: .
v_gene: TRBV20-1
abundance: .
CDR3aa: CSATRRTGNTDTQYF
CDR3nt: TGCAGTGCCACCCGACGCACAGGGAACACAGATACGCAGTATTTT

j_gene: TRBJ2-7
d_gene: .
v_gene: TRBV15
abundance: few
CDR3aa: CATSSLDKSHPYF
CDR3nt: TGTGCCACCAGCAGCTTGGACAAATCCCACCCGTACTTC

j_gene: TRBJ2-1
d_gene: TRBD1
v_gene: TRBV28
abundance: .
CDR3aa: CASSSTGAPTYNEQFF
CDR3nt: TGTGCCAGCAGTTCGACAGGGGCGCCGACCTACAATGAGCAGTTCTTC

j_gene: TRBJ2-3
d_gene: .
v_gene: TRBV27
abundance: .
CDR3aa: CASSLVTGRTDTQYF
CDR3nt: TGTGCCAGCAGTTTAGTGACTGGGCGGACAGATACGCAGTATTTT

j_gene: TRBJ2-1
d_gene: .
v_gene: TRBV19
abundance: .
CDR3aa: CASSAPRGANSYNEQFF
CDR3nt: TGTGCCAGTAGTGCTCCTCGGGGCGCCAACTCCTACAATGAGCAGTTCTTC

j_gene: TRBJ2-7
d_gene: TRBD2
v_gene: TRBV19
abundance: .
CDR3aa: CASSELAGASHEQYF
CDR3nt: TGTGCCAGTAGTGAATTAGCGGGGGCAAGCCACGAGCAGTACTTC

j_gene: TRBJ2-3
d_gene: .
v_gene: TRBV7-2
abundance: .
CDR3aa: CASSADTDTQYF
CDR3nt: TGTGCCAGCAGCGCAGACACAGATACGCAGTATTTT

j_gene: TRBJ2-7
d_gene: .
v_gene: TRBV6-1
abundance: .
CDR3aa: CASSPGGGTLYEQYF
CDR3nt: TGTGCCAGCAGCCCTGGGGGCGGGACGCTGTACGAGCAGTACTTC

j_gene: TRBJ2-7
d_gene: .
v_gene: TRBV6-2/TRBV6-3
abundance: few
CDR3aa: CASTLQLAGTYEQYF
CDR3nt: TGTGCCAGCACCCTACAGCTGGCGGGAACCTACGAGCAGTACTTC

j_gene: TRBJ1-6
d_gene: .
v_gene: TRBV27
abundance: medium-sized
CDR3aa: CASSFQWDSPLHF
CDR3nt: TGTGCCAGCAGTTTTCAATGGGATTCACCCCTCCACTTT

j_gene: TRBJ2-3
d_gene: TRBD1
v_gene: TRBV12-3/TRBV12-4
abundance: .
CDR3aa: CASSPDRAGTDTQYF
CDR3nt: TGTGCCAGCAGTCCGGACAGGGCCGGCACAGATACGCAGTATTTT

j_gene: TRBJ2-4
d_gene: TRBD2
v_gene: TRBV6-2/TRBV6-3
abundance: .
CDR3aa: CASRTRTSGGRDIQYF
CDR3nt: TGTGCCAGCAGAACAAGGACTAGCGGGGGACGAGACATTCAGTACTTC

j_gene: TRBJ2-7
d_gene: TRBD2
v_gene: TRBV7-9
abundance: .
CDR3aa: CASVGEGSEQYF
CDR3nt: TGTGCCAGCGTGGGGGAGGGGAGCGAGCAGTACTTC

j_gene: TRBJ1-5
d_gene: .
v_gene: TRBV6-2/TRBV6-3
abundance: .
CDR3aa: CASSYSTREVSNQPQHF
CDR3nt: TGTGCCAGCAGTTACTCAACCAGGGAAGTCAGCAATCAGCCCCAGCATTTT

j_gene: TRBJ1-2
d_gene: .
v_gene: TRBV20-1
abundance: medium-sized
CDR3aa: CSARTGTGYTF
CDR3nt: TGCAGTGCTAGAACAGGGACAGGCTACACCTTC

j_gene: TRBJ1-2
d_gene: .
v_gene: TRBV7-8
abundance: few
CDR3aa: CASSLGSGVGGYTF
CDR3nt: TGTGCCAGCAGCTTAGGGTCGGGGGTCGGTGGCTACACCTTC

j_gene: TRBJ2-1
d_gene: .
v_gene: TRBV6-1
abundance: .
CDR3aa: CASSPRGDSSSYNEQFF
CDR3nt: TGTGCCAGCAGCCCAAGGGGTGACTCGAGCTCCTACAATGAGCAGTTCTTC

j_gene: TRBJ2-5
d_gene: TRBD1
v_gene: TRBV19
abundance: few
CDR3aa: CASSLTGPQETQYF
CDR3nt: TGTGCCAGTAGTTTGACAGGGCCCCAAGAGACCCAGTACTTC

j_gene: TRBJ1-6
d_gene: .
v_gene: TRBV28
abundance: .
CDR3aa: CGCGGALYNSPLHF
CDR3nt: TGTGGTTGTGGGGGGGCCTTGTATAATTCACCCCTCCACTTT

j_gene: TRBJ1-2
d_gene: TRBD1
v_gene: TRBV20-1
abundance: .
CDR3aa: CSARGGTGGRGYTF
CDR3nt: TGCAGTGCTAGAGGCGGGACAGGGGGAAGGGGCTACACCTTC

j_gene: TRBJ2-1
d_gene: .
v_gene: TRBV19
abundance: .
CDR3aa: CASSIGAGIRNEQFF
CDR3nt: TGTGCCAGTAGTATTGGTGCAGGGATTAGGAATGAGCAGTTCTTC

j_gene: TRBJ2-3
d_gene: TRBD2
v_gene: TRBV20-1
abundance: .
CDR3aa: CSALGRGTPSPDTQYF
CDR3nt: TGCAGTGCCCTCGGGAGGGGGACCCCCTCTCCGGATACGCAGTATTTT

j_gene: TRBJ2-7
d_gene: .
v_gene: TRBV19
abundance: .
CDR3aa: CASSLRLASYEQYF
CDR3nt: TGTGCCAGTAGTCTGCGCCTAGCGAGCTACGAGCAGTACTTC

j_gene: TRBJ2-5
d_gene: TRBD1
v_gene: TRBV5-1
abundance: .
CDR3aa: CASSVQPGQQETQYF
CDR3nt: TGCGCCAGCAGCGTACAACCGGGACAGCAAGAGACCCAGTACTTC

j_gene: TRBJ2-5
d_gene: TRBD2
v_gene: TRBV11-1
abundance: .
CDR3aa: CASSLRREGQETQYF
CDR3nt: TGTGCCAGCAGCTTACGGCGGGAGGGCCAAGAGACCCAGTACTTC

j_gene: TRBJ1-3
d_gene: .
v_gene: TRBV27
abundance: .
CDR3aa: CASSALSGNTIYF
CDR3nt: TGTGCCAGCTCGGCACTCTCTGGAAACACCATATATTTT

j_gene: TRBJ1-1
d_gene: .
v_gene: TRBV12-3/TRBV12-4
abundance: .
CDR3aa: CASSSRPGGNTEAFF
CDR3nt: TGTGCCAGCAGCTCCCGTCCAGGAGGGAACACTGAAGCTTTCTTT

j_gene: TRBJ1-5
d_gene: .
v_gene: TRBV28
abundance: .
CDR3aa: CASSSPALGPQPQHF
CDR3nt: TGTGCCAGCAGTTCCCCTGCTCTAGGGCCGCAGCCCCAGCATTTT

j_gene: TRBJ1-2
d_gene: TRBD1
v_gene: TRBV20-1
abundance: .
CDR3aa: CSRSGQGARGYTF
CDR3nt: TGCAGTCGATCGGGACAGGGGGCAAGAGGCTACACCTTC

j_gene: TRBJ2-7
d_gene: TRBD2
v_gene: TRBV5-1
abundance: .
CDR3aa: CASSPGTSGSSEQYF
CDR3nt: TGCGCCAGCAGCCCTGGGACTAGCGGGAGTAGCGAGCAGTACTTC